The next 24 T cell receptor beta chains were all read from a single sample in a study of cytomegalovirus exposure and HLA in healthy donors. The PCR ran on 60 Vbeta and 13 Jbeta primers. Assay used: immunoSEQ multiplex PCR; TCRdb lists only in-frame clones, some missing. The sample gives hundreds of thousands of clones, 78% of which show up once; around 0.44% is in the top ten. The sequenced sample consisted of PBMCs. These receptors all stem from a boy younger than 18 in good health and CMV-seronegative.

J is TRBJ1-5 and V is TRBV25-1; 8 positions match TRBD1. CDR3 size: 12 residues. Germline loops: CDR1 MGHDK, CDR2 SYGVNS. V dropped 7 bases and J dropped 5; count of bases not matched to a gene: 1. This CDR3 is CASTGGDQPQHF. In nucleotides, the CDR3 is TGTGCCAGCACAGGGGGCGATCAGCCCCAGCATTTT.

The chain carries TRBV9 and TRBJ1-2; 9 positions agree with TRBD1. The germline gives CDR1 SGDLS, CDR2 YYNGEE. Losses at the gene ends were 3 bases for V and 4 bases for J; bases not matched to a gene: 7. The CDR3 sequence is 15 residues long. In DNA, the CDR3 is TGTGCCAGCAGCGCTTACAGGGGGCTTGGCTATGGCTACACCTTC. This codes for CASSAYRGLGYGYTF. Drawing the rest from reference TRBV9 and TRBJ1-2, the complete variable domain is DSGVTQTPKHLITATGQRVTLRCSPRSGDLSVYWYQQSLDQGLQFLIQYYNGEERAKGNILERFSAQQFPDLHSELNLSSLELGDSALYFCASSAYRGLGYGYTFGSGTRLTVV.

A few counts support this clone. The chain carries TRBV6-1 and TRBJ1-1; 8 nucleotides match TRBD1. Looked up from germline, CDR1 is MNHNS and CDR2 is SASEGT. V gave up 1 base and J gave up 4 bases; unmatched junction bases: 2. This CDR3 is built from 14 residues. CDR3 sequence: CASSEVTGGTEAFF. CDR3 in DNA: TGTGCCAGCAGTGAAGTAACAGGGGGCACTGAAGCTTTCTTT.

The CDR3 sequence is CASSEIRGWNEQFF. CDR3 sequence (DNA): TGTGCCAGCAGTGAGATCAGGGGCTGGAATGAGCAGTTCTTC. This chain joins TRBV6-1 and TRBJ2-1, with D possibly being TRBD1 (6 bases). The CDR3 covers 14 residues. Trimming took 3 bases from V and 7 from J, leaving 13 bases between them. CDR1 and CDR2 (germline): MNHNS, SASEGT.

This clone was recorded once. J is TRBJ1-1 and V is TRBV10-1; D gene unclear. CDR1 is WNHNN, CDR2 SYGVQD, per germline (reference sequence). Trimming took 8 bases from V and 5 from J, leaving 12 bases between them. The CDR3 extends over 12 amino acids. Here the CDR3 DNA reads TGCGCCAGCGCCCCGGGTGGAACTGAAGCTTTCTTT. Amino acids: CASAPGGTEAFF.

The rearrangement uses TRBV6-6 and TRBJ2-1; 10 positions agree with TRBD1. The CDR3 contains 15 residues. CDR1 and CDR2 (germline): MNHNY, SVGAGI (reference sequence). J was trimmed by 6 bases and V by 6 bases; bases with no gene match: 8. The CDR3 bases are TGTGCCAGCAGCCCCGGGACAGGGGAGACCAATGAGCAGTTCTTC. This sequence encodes CASSPGTGETNEQFF.

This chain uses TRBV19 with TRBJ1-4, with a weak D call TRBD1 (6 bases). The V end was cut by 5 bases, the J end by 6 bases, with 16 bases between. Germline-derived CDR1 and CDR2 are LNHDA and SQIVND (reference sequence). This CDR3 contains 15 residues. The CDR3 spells CASSAFTGQDEKLFF. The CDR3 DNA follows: TGTGCCAGTAGTGCGTTTACAGGGCAGGATGAAAAACTGTTTTTT.

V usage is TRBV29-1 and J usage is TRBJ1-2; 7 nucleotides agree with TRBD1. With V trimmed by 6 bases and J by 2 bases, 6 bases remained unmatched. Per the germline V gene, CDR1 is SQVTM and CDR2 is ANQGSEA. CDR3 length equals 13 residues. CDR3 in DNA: TGCAGCGTGGGACAGCTCCTCAACTATGGCTACACCTTC. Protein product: CSVGQLLNYGYTF.

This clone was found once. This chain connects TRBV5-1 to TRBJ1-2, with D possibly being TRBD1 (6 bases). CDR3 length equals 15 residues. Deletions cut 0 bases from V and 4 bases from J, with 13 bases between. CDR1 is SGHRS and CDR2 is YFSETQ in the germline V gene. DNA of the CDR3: TGCGCCAGCAGCTTGGGGGGGCCATCCCCCTATGGCTACACCTTC. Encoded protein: CASSLGGPSPYGYTF.

The DNA of the CDR3 is TGTGCCTGGAGTCCCGACAGCAACACTGAAGCTTTCTTT. Protein: CAWSPDSNTEAFF. The rearrangement links TRBV30 to TRBJ1-1; tentatively, D is TRBD1 (5 bases). Deletions cut 2 bases from V and 2 bases from J, with 9 bases between. This CDR3 has 13 amino acids. Germline lookup yields CDR1 GTSNPN and CDR2 SVGIG (reference sequence).

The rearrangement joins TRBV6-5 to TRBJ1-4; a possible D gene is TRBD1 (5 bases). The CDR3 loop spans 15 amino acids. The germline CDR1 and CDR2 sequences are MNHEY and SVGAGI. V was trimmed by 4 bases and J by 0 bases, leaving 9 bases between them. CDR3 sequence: CASSSDSTTNEKLFF. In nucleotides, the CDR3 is TGTGCCAGCAGTTCTGACAGTACAACTAATGAAAAACTGTTTTTT.

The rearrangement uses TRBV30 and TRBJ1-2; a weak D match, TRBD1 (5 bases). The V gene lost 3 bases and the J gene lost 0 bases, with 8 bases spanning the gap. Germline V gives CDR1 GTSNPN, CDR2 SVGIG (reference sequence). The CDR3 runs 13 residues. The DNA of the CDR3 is TGTGCCTGGAGCGTGACAGCTAACTATGGCTACACCTTC. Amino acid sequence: CAWSVTANYGYTF.

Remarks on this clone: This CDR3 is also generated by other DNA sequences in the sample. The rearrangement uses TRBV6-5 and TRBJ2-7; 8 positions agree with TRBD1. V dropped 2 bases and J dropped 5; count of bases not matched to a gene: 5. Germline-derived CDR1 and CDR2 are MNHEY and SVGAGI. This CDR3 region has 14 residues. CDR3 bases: TGTGCCAGCAGTTACCGGCAGGGGGCCCACGAGCAGTACTTC. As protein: CASSYRQGAHEQYF.

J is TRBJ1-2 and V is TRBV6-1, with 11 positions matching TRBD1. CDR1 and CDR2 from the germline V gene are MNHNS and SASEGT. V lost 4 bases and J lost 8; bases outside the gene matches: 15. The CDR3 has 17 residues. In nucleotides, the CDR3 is TGTGCCAGCAGTGGACGAAACTCCGGGACAGGGGGTCAGGGCTACACCTTC. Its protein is CASSGRNSGTGGQGYTF.

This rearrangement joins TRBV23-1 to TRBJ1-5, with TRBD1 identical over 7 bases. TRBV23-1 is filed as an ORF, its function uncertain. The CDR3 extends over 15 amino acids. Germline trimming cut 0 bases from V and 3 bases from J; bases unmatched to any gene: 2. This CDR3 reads CASSQSGQLNQPQHF. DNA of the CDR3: TGCGCCAGCAGTCAATCGGGACAGCTCAATCAGCCCCAGCATTTT.

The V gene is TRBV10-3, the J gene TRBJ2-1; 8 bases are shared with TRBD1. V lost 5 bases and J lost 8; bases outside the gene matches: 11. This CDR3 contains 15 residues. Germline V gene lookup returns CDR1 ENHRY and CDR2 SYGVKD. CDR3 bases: TGTGCCATCAGTCCTCCAGGGGGCGACGTTGATGAGCAGTTCTTC. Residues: CAISPPGGDVDEQFF.

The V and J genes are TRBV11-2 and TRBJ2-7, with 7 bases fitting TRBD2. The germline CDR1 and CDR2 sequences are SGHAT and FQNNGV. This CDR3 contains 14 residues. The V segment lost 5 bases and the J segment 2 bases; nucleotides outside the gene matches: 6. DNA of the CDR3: TGTGCCAGCAGCCCCTCTAGCGGCCCCTACGAGCAGTACTTC. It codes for CASSPSSGPYEQYF.

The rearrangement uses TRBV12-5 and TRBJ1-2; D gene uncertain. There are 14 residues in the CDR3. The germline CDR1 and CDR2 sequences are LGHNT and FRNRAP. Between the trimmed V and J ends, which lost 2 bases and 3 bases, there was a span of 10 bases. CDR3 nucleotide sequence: TGTGCTAGTGGTTTGCTGGGCAGCTACTATGGCTACACCTTC. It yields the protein CASGLLGSYYGYTF.

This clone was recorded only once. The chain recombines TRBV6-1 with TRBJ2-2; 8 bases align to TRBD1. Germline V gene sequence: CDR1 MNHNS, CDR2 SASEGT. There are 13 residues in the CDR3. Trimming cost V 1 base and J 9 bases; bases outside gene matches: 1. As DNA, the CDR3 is TGTGCCAGCAGTGAAGGACAGGGGTGGGAGCTGTTTTTT. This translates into CASSEGQGWELFF.

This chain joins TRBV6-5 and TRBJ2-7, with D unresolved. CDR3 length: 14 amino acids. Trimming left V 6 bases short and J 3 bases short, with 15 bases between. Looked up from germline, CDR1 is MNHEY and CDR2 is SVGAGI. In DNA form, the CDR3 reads TGTGCCAGCAGGATCCAACAAATTATCTACGAGCAGTACTTC. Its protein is CASRIQQIIYEQYF.

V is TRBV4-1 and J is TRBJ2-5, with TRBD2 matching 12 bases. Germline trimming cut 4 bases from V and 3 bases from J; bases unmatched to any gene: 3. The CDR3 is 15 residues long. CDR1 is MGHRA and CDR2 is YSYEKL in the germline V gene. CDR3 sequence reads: CASSPLAGGEETQYF. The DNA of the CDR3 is TGCGCCAGCAGCCCACTAGCGGGGGGAGAAGAGACCCAGTACTTC.

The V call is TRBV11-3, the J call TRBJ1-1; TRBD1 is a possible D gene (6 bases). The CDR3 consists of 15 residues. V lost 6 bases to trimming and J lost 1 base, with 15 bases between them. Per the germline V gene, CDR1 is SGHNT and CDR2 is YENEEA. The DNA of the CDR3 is TGTGCCAGCAGTCAGACCATCAGGGGGAACACTGAAGCTTTCTTT. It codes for CASSQTIRGNTEAFF.

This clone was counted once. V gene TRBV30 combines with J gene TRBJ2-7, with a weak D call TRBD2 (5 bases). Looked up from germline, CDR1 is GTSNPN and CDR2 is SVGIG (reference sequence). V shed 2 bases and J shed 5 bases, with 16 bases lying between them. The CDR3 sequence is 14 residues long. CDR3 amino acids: CAWSSPGSDDEQYF. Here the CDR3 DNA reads TGTGCCTGGAGTAGCCCCGGTAGCGACGACGAGCAGTACTTC.

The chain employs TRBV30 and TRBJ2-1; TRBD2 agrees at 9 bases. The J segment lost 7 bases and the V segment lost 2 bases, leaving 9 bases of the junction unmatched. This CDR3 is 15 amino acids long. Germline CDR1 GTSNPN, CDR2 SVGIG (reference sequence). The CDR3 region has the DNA TGTGCCTGGAGTCAGGCGGGAGGGCCGGGGAATGAGCAGTTCTTC. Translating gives CAWSQAGGPGNEQFF.